The clone carrying this T cell receptor beta chain was seen a few times. The antigen remains unidentified. Profiled with immunoSEQ multiplex PCR; TCRdb holds only in-frame clones, not every one. The sample lists about 45,000 clones; 84% were seen once. This sample was included in a study of OX40 agonist ivuxolimab in advanced cancers. Study-wide findings and caveats: The antigens recognized by the expanded peripheral T cells, that is their antigen specificity, were not determined.

The V gene's germline CDR1 is SEHNR and CDR2 FQNEAQ (reference sequence). This CDR3 has 16 residues. V shed 7 bases, J shed 8 bases, and the junction held 14 bases outside the gene matches. The source is an adult with an advanced solid tumor such as melanoma, head and neck, liver or kidney cancer. Sequencing was performed on CD4+ or CD8+ T cells sorted from blood, taken in a trial of the OX40 agonist ivuxolimab. The V and J genes are TRBV7-9 and TRBJ1-4; TRBD1 matches at 9 bases. This CDR3 reads CASNPGGTGIGEKLFF. The CDR3 nucleotides are TGTGCCAGCAACCCGGGGGGGACAGGGATAGGAGAAAAACTGTTTTTT.